These 6 T cell receptor beta chains share one sample of origin, sequenced in a study of cytomegalovirus exposure and HLA in healthy donors. The primer mix had 60 Vbeta and 13 Jbeta primers. Generated by immunoSEQ multiplex PCR, the TCRdb table keeps only in-frame clones and is missing some. The repertoire includes about 170,000 clones, roughly 79% of them detected once, and about 1.9% sits in the top ten. Sample: PBMCs. The receptors shown here come from a woman aged 30 to 39 in good health and CMV-seropositive.

V usage is TRBV2 and J usage is TRBJ1-5; a weak D match, TRBD1 (6 bases). V lost 6 bases and J lost 2, with 11 bases in between. The CDR3 is made up of 14 amino acids. The germline V gene encodes CDR1 SNHLY and CDR2 FYNNEI. The CDR3 DNA reads as TGTGCCAGCAGCGAAAACAGGGGCAATCAGCCCCAGCATTTT. Protein: CASSENRGNQPQHF.

The rearrangement uses TRBV30 and TRBJ2-5; D unresolved. Germline CDR1 is GTSNPN and CDR2 is SVGIG (reference sequence). V was shortened by 2 bases and J by 7 bases, with 14 bases between the two germline ends. CDR3 length equals 13 residues. The CDR3 loop is CAWSTSSSVTQYF. The CDR3 coding sequence is TGTGCCTGGAGTACCTCCTCGAGCGTGACCCAGTACTTC.

In its sample, this clone was seen a few times. The chain carries TRBV5-1 and TRBJ2-7; tentative D call: TRBD1 (5 bases). This CDR3 comprises 16 residues. The germline gives CDR1 SGHRS, CDR2 YFSETQ. V lost 0 bases to trimming and J lost 0 bases, with 13 bases between them. The CDR3 region has the DNA TGCGCCAGCAGCTTGGCCCAGGGTAAGAGCTCCTACGAGCAGTACTTC. Translation: CASSLAQGKSSYEQYF. The full variable domain, in which reference TRBV5-1 and TRBJ2-7 provide the parts outside the CDR3, is KAGVTQTPRYLIKTRGQQVTLSCSPISGHRSVSWYQQTPGQGLQFLFEYFSETQRNKGNFPGRFSGRQFSNSRSEMNVSTLELGDSALYLCASSLAQGKSSYEQYFGPGTRLTVT.

The sample holds a few counts of this clone. The V and J genes are TRBV4-1 and TRBJ2-7; the D is unclear. The CDR3 has 16 residues. V lost 0 bases to trimming and J lost 4 bases, with 16 bases between them. The germline V gene has CDR1 MGHRA and CDR2 YSYEKL. CDR3: CASSQDAKSRVYEQYF. The CDR3 coding sequence is TGCGCCAGCAGCCAAGATGCGAAGAGCCGGGTATACGAGCAGTACTTC.

This sequence joins TRBV7-2 and TRBJ2-7; D is perhaps TRBD2 (5 bases). The V gene lost 0 bases and the J gene lost 3 bases, with 9 bases spanning the gap. Per germline, CDR1 SGHTA and CDR2 FQGNSA. CDR3 size: 14 residues. The CDR3 region has the DNA TGTGCCAGCAGCTTAGCTAGCCGGGGCTACGAGCAGTACTTC. It encodes CASSLASRGYEQYF.

A single count supports this clone. DNA of the CDR3: TGTGCCAAGGGACAGGTCTCTGGGGCCAACGTCCTGACTTTC. This codes for CAKGQVSGANVLTF. The J gene is TRBJ2-6, the V gene TRBV21-1; the table's D call, TRBD1, was not checked against the DNA. TRBV21-1 is labeled a pseudogene. The CDR3 is made up of 14 amino acids.